This TCR beta chain originates from a study of Ad26.COV2.S vaccination and SARS-CoV-2 variants. Study information: Recipients of Ad26.COV2.S got it intramuscularly, once or twice 56 days apart.

TCRdb's copy holds only in-frame clones and misses some; the assay was immunoSEQ multiplex PCR. The repertoire has roughly 320,000 clones, around 81% of them found once; the top ten carry 2% to 2.5%. Overall study findings and caveats: Spike-specific TCR breadth was greater after Ad26.COV2.S than placebo. Similar non-spike TCR breadth was seen in vaccine and placebo recipients.

Germline values: CDR1 SGDLS, CDR2 YYNGEE. This CDR3 is built from 16 residues. The V and J ends lost 2 bases and 1 base, in that order; junction bases with no gene match: 5. As regards this clone: Its antigen is undetermined.

This sample's treatment: 15 to 20 received Ad26.COV2.S at low or high dose, single or two shots; 5 received placebo; per-sample allocation not given. On day 63 after the first injection, vaccine and placebo recipients gave samples. This sequence was found in a person between 18 and 59 years old who received the Ad26.COV2.S COVID-19 vaccine or a placebo. Here the sequenced sample was peripheral blood, taken in a trial of Ad26.COV2.S vaccine versus placebo. This chain links TRBV9 with TRBJ2-2; TRBD2 matches at 7 bases. The chain's CDR3 is CASSVGSGVNTGELFF. CDR3 bases: TGTGCCAGCAGCGTTGGAAGCGGGGTGAACACCGGGGAGCTGTTTTTT.